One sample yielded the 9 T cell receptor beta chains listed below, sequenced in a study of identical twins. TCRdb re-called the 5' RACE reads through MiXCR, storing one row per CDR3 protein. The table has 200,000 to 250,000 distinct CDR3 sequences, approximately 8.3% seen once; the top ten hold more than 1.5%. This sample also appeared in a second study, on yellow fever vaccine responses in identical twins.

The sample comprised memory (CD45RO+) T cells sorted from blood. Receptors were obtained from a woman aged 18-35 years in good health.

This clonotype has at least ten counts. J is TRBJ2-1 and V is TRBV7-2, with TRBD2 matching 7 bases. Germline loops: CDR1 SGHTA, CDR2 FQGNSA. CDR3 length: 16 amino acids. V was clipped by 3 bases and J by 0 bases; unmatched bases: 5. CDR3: CASSFGGRGSYNEQFF. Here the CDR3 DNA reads TGTGCCAGCAGCTTCGGCGGGAGAGGCTCCTACAATGAGCAGTTCTTC.

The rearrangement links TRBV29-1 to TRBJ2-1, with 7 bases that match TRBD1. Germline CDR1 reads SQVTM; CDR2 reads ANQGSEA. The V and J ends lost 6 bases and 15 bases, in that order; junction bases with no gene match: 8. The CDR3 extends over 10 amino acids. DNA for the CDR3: TGCAGCGTAGTCCGGGACAGCCCGTTCTTC. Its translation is CSVVRDSPFF.

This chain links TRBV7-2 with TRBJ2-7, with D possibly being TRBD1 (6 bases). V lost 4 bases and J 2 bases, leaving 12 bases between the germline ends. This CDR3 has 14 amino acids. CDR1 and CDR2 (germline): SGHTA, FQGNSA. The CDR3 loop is CASSSRTETYEQYF. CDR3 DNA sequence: TGTGCCAGCAGCTCTCGGACAGAAACCTACGAGCAGTACTTC.

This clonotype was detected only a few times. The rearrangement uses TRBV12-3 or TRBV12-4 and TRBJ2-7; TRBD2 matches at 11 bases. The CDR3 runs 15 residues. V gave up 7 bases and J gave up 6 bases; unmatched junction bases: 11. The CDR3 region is CASKLAGALSGEQYF. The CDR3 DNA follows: TGTGCCAGCAAACTAGCGGGAGCCCTGTCCGGCGAGCAGTACTTC.

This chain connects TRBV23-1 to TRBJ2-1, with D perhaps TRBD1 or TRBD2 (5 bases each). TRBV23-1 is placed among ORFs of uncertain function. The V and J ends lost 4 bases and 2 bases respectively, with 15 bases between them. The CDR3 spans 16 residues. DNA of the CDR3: TGCGCCAGCAGTCCTTCCGGGACCGAAGCCTACAATGAGCAGTTCTTC. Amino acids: CASSPSGTEAYNEQFF.

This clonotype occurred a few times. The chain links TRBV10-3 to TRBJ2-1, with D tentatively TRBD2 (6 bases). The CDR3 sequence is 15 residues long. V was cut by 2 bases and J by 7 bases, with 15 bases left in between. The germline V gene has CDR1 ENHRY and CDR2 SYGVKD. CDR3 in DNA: TGTGCCATCAGTGAGGGTGCGGGCGGGGTTAATGAGCAGTTCTTC. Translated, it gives CAISEGAGGVNEQFF.

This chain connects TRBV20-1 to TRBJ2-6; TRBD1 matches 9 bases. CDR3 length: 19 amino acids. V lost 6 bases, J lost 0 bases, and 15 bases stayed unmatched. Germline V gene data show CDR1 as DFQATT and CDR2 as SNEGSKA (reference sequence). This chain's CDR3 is CSAVGTGRIWDSGANVLTF. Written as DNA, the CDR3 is TGCAGTGCGGTTGGGACAGGGCGGATATGGGACTCTGGGGCCAACGTCCTGACTTTC.

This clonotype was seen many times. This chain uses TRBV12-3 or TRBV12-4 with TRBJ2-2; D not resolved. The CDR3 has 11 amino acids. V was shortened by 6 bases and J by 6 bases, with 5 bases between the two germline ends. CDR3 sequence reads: CASSFSGELFF. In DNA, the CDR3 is TGTGCCAGCAGCTTCTCCGGGGAGCTGTTTTTT.

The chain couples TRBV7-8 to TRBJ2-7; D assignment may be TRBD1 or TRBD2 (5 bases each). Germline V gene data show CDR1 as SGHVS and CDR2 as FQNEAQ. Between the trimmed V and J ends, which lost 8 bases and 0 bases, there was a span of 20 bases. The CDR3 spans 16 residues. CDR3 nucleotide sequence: TGTGCCAGCCGGGGCCCTGGGATCTCCAGCTCCTACGAGCAGTACTTC. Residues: CASRGPGISSSYEQYF.